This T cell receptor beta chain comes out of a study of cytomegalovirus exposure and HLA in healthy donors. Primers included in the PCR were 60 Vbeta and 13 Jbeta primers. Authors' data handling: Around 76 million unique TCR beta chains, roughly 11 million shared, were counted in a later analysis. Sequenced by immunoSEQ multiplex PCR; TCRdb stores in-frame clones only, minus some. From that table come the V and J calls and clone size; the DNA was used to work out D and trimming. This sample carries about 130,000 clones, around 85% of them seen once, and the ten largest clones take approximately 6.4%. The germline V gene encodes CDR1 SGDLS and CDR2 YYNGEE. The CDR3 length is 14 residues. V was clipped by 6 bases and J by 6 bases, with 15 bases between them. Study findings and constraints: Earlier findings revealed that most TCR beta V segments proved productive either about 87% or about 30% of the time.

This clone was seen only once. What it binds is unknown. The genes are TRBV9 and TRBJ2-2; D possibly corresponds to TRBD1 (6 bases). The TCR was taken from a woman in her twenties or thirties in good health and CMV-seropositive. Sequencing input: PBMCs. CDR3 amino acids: CASTPVGAAGELFF. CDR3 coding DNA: TGTGCCAGCACCCCCGTGGGGGCGGCCGGGGAGCTGTTTTTT.